This TCR beta chain was observed in a study of CD8+CD57+ T cells in acquired aplastic anemia. The V gene's germline CDR1 is DFQATT and CDR2 SNEGSKA (reference sequence). This CDR3 region has 13 residues. The germline V and J ends were trimmed by 2 bases and 4 bases, with 12 bases remaining between them. Template material for TCR beta VDJ and CDR3 profiling consisted of genomic DNA. Via MiXCR, TCRdb re-called the reads, giving one row per CDR3 protein. Among roughly 80,000 distinct CDR3 sequences listed, 40% to 55% were seen once. The V and J genes are TRBV20-1 and TRBJ2-7; D might be TRBD2 (5 bases). Sequencing was carried out using sorted CD4+, CD8+, or CD8+CD57+ T cells (not recorded which) from PBMCs. The sequence was collected from a human donor in good health, serving as a control. The CDR3 here is CSARYGLLYEQYF. In nucleotides, the CDR3 is TGCAGTGCTAGATACGGACTCCTGTACGAGCAGTACTTC.